One and the same sample provided the 21 T cell receptor beta chains below, sequenced in a study of T cells in Graves' hyperthyroidism and ophthalmopathy. Regions amplified from RNA transcripts were the TCR beta CDR3 regions. HTBI primers were the set used in a first-round RT-PCR of the TCR CDR3. TCRdb passed the multiplex PCR reads through MiXCR, listing each CDR3 protein once. The top ten clones hold about 16% of a sample with 450,000 to 650,000 distinct CDR3 sequences, 17% of them seen once. The sequencing sample was made of blood. These receptors were collected from a woman between 18 and 30 years old with Graves' ophthalmopathy.

This clonotype was picked up many times. V is TRBV12-3 or TRBV12-4 and J is TRBJ1-5; D is unresolved. V lost 3 bases and J lost 1, with 10 bases in between. The CDR3 consists of 15 residues. CDR3 bases: TGTGCCAGCAGTTTTATTCAGAAGAGCAATCAGCCCCAGCATTTT. Its protein is CASSFIQKSNQPQHF.

Note on this clonotype: The junction departs from germline at one end; a sequencing error may be responsible. This chain connects TRBV6-2 or TRBV6-3 to TRBJ1-5; D is possibly TRBD1 (6 bases). Germline V gives CDR1 MNHEY, CDR2 SVGEGT. The CDR3 spans 14 residues. In DNA, the CDR3 is TGCGCCAGCAGTATAGGGACAACATATCAGCCCCAGCATTTT. Translating gives CASSIGTTYQPQHF.

This clonotype was picked up a small number of times. V gene TRBV28 combines with J gene TRBJ2-5; D is perhaps TRBD2 (5 bases). V was trimmed by 7 bases and J by 13 bases, leaving 25 bases between them. This CDR3 contains 14 residues. Germline CDR1 is MDHEN and CDR2 is SYDVKM. This CDR3 reads CASMPPGWVHPAYF. The CDR3 DNA reads TGTGCCAGCATGCCTCCGGGATGGGTTCACCCCGCGTACTTC. Using reference TRBV28 and TRBJ2-5 for the parts outside the CDR3, the full variable domain is DVKVTQSSRYLVKRTGEKVFLECVQDMDHENMFWYRQDPGLGLRLIYFSYDVKMKEKGDIPEGYSVSREKKERFSLILESASTNQTSMYLCASMPPGWVHPAYFGPGTRLLVL.

This clonotype was picked up many times. The chain uses TRBV11-2 and TRBJ2-1; TRBD2 matches 10 bases. The germline CDR1 and CDR2 sequences are SGHAT and FQNNGV. J lost 8 bases, V lost 1 base, and 5 bases had no gene match. The CDR3 runs 15 residues. In nucleotides, the CDR3 is TGTGCCAGCAGCTTAGTTGGGACTAGCGCTTATGAGCAGTTCTTC. Amino acid sequence: CASSLVGTSAYEQFF.

The chain couples TRBV28 to TRBJ1-4; no definite D call. Per germline, CDR1 MDHEN and CDR2 SYDVKM. This CDR3 is built from 16 residues. The V end lost 6 bases, the J end lost 5 bases, and 19 bases lay between the germline ends. In DNA form, the CDR3 reads TGTGCCAGCAGCCCCCAGGAACGGGGATCCAATGAAAAACTGTTTTTT. Amino acids: CASSPQERGSNEKLFF.

This clonotype was detected only a few times. The J gene is TRBJ2-1, the V gene TRBV19; tentatively, D is TRBD1 or TRBD2 (6 bases each). Trimming pared 1 base from V and 3 bases from J, leaving 10 bases between. This CDR3 is 15 amino acids long. Germline CDR1 and CDR2: LNHDA and SQIVND (reference sequence). The CDR3 nucleotides are TGTGCCAGTAGTATAGTACAGGGAGGCTACAATGAGCAGTTCTTC. Encoded protein: CASSIVQGGYNEQFF.

There are many counts of this clonotype. The rearrangement joins TRBV13 to TRBJ2-7; TRBD1 is a possible D gene (6 bases). V was cut by 5 bases and J by 5 bases, with 22 bases left in between. The CDR3 is 16 amino acids. Germline CDR1 reads PRHDT; CDR2 reads FYEKMQ (reference sequence). CDR3 loop: CASSQVLQGRTHEQYF. In DNA, the CDR3 is TGTGCCAGCAGCCAAGTGCTACAGGGACGAACCCACGAGCAGTACTTC.

The chain employs TRBV3-1 and TRBJ2-3, with TRBD2 matching over 15 bases. V was clipped by 4 bases and J by 3 bases; unmatched bases: 2. Germline V gene lookup returns CDR1 LGHDT and CDR2 YNNKEL (reference sequence). The CDR3 is 16 amino acids. As DNA, the CDR3 is TGTGCCAGCAGCCGGGGGACTAGCGGGGGGACAGATACGCAGTATTTT. This encodes CASSRGTSGGTDTQYF.

This clonotype was detected a few times. The genes are TRBV19 and TRBJ1-2; 7 positions match TRBD1. V shed 6 bases and J 0 bases; nucleotides not matched to a gene: 16. From germline, CDR1 is LNHDA and CDR2 SQIVND (reference sequence). The CDR3 length is 18 residues. The CDR3 nucleotides are TGTGCCAGTAGCCGGACGGGTACAGGGGACCCCCCTAACTATGGCTACACCTTC. Its translation is CASSRTGTGDPPNYGYTF.

The chain recombines TRBV4-1 with TRBJ2-7, with a weak D call TRBD1 (5 bases). The CDR3 has 15 amino acids. The germline V gene has CDR1 MGHRA and CDR2 YSYEKL. The ends were cut back, 0 bases at V and 3 bases at J, with 12 bases in the middle. In DNA form, the CDR3 reads TGCGCCAGCAGCCAAGAGGCAGAAGGGGTCTACGAGCAGTACTTC. Translating gives CASSQEAEGVYEQYF.

This clonotype was counted between two and nine times. V and J are TRBV4-2 and TRBJ2-5; TRBD2 is a possible D gene (6 bases). The CDR3 has 14 amino acids. Trimming removed 1 base at V and 3 bases at J, with 9 bases between. Germline values: CDR1 LGHNA, CDR2 YNFKEQ. The CDR3 protein is CASSQVGGKETQYF. CDR3 bases: TGTGCCAGCAGCCAAGTTGGAGGGAAAGAGACCCAGTACTTC.

This clonotype was found a few times. V usage is TRBV4-2 and J usage is TRBJ1-1; no clear D. Trimming took 5 bases from V and 1 from J, leaving 11 bases between them. The CDR3 sequence is 14 residues long. Looked up from germline, CDR1 is LGHNA and CDR2 is YNFKEQ. This CDR3 reads CASSSLRENTEAFF. In nucleotides, the CDR3 is TGTGCCAGCAGCTCGCTTAGGGAGAACACTGAAGCTTTCTTT.

This clonotype was seen ten or more times. The V call is TRBV15, the J call TRBJ2-1; tentatively, D is TRBD1 (6 bases). V lost 3 bases, J lost 0 bases, and 9 bases lay in between. The CDR3 sequence is 15 residues long. CDR1 is LNHNV, CDR2 YYDKDF, per germline (reference sequence). This CDR3 reads CATSSRQDSYNEQFF. In nucleotides, the CDR3 is TGTGCCACCAGCAGCCGACAGGACTCCTACAATGAGCAGTTCTTC.

This clonotype has just a few counts. The chain employs TRBV5-1 and TRBJ2-1, with TRBD2 identical over 12 bases. The CDR3 length is 15 residues. Germline V gene lookup returns CDR1 SGHRS and CDR2 YFSETQ. V was clipped by 4 bases and J by 12 bases; unmatched bases: 11. The CDR3 region is CASSPVSTSGRGQFF. The CDR3 DNA follows: TGCGCCAGCAGCCCCGTTTCGACTAGCGGGAGAGGGCAGTTCTTC.

This clonotype has ten or more counts. This sequence joins TRBV30 and TRBJ1-1, with 8 bases fitting TRBD1. The CDR3 is 15 residues long. After removal of 7 bases from V and 1 base from J, the junction contained 11 bases not matched to a gene. Germline CDR1 GTSNPN, CDR2 SVGIG (reference sequence). Written as DNA, the CDR3 is TGTGCCTTTAGGACAGGGTCAAGCCCGAACACTGAAGCTTTCTTT. The encoded protein is CAFRTGSSPNTEAFF.

This clonotype was detected only a few times. The V gene is TRBV18, the J gene TRBJ2-4; 7 nucleotides line up with TRBD1. Germline V lookup: CDR1 KGHSH, CDR2 LQKENI. After removal of 2 bases from V and 4 bases from J, the junction contained 8 bases not matched to a gene. The CDR3 consists of 16 residues. This CDR3 reads CASSPGTVLGKNIQYF. The CDR3 DNA reads as TGTGCCAGCTCACCAGGGACAGTCCTGGGAAAAAACATTCAGTACTTC.

This clonotype was observed a handful of times. V and J are TRBV29-1 and TRBJ2-6, with 10 bases aligning to TRBD1. Trimming cost V 4 bases and J 2 bases; bases outside gene matches: 5. Germline V CDR1 and CDR2: SQVTM, ANQGSEA. The CDR3 sequence is 16 residues long. This CDR3 is CSVGQTGGAGANVLTF. The CDR3 nucleotides are TGCAGCGTTGGCCAGACAGGGGGCGCTGGGGCCAACGTCCTGACTTTC.

This clonotype was counted a few times. This sequence joins TRBV6-5 and TRBJ1-4; D gene ambiguous. This CDR3 has 16 amino acids. Trimming removed 2 bases at V and 5 bases at J, with 15 bases between. CDR1 MNHEY and CDR2 SVGAGI come from the germline V gene. Written as DNA, the CDR3 is TGTGCCAGCAGTTACGATATAGGCACCATAAATGAAAAACTGTTTTTT. This gives the protein CASSYDIGTINEKLFF.

The chain links TRBV7-9 to TRBJ2-1; D not certain. CDR1 is SEHNR, CDR2 FQNEAQ, per germline (reference sequence). The CDR3 is made up of 18 amino acids. Trimming left V 5 bases short and J 1 base short, with 21 bases between. The CDR3 DNA reads as TGTGCCAGCAGCCCCATAGCCCCGCGAGGCCCGTCCTACAATGAGCAGTTCTTC. This encodes CASSPIAPRGPSYNEQFF.

This clonotype was seen many times. This chain connects TRBV7-2 to TRBJ2-1; TRBD2 agrees at 8 bases. Losses at the gene ends were 2 bases for V and 0 bases for J; bases not matched to a gene: 9. The CDR3 contains 18 residues. Per germline, CDR1 SGHTA and CDR2 FQGNSA. The CDR3 region has the DNA TGTGCCAGCAGCTTAAACCCCTTCGGGGGGGGCTCCTACAATGAGCAGTTCTTC. It encodes CASSLNPFGGGSYNEQFF.

This clonotype occurred many times. The chain recombines TRBV11-2 with TRBJ1-6; D remains unclear. The germline CDR1 and CDR2 sequences are SGHAT and FQNNGV. This CDR3 contains 14 residues. V was clipped by 0 bases and J by 13 bases, with 13 bases between them. The CDR3 loop is CASSLDGLRVPLHF. CDR3 coding DNA: TGTGCCAGCAGCTTAGACGGGCTACGGGTCCCCCTCCACTTT.